This is a list of T cell receptor beta chains from one sample in a study of cytomegalovirus exposure and HLA in healthy donors. Repertoires were generated with immunoSEQ multiplex PCR, while TCRdb's copy carries only in-frame clones and drops some. The profile shows some 93,000 clones, roughly a tenth of them singletons. Sequencing was done on a sample of PBMCs. The receptors shown here come from a man aged 50 or older in good health and CMV-seropositive. The CDR3 runs from the conserved cysteine through the conserved F or W. D genes are given only for firm matches. Some rows have no size entry. The others give once, few or many, or a class for an expanded clone.

j_gene: TRBJ2-1; len: 15; v_gene: TRBV29-1; abundance: medium-sized; d_gene: TRBD2; CDR3aa: CSVAEAGGPYNEQFF; CDR3nt: TGCAGCGTTGCTGAAGCGGGAGGGCCCTACAATGAGCAGTTCTTC
j_gene: TRBJ2-1; len: 15; v_gene: TRBV5-1; abundance: few; d_gene: .; CDR3aa: CASSSGLGVTWEQFF; CDR3nt: TGCGCCAGCAGCTCCGGGTTAGGGGTAACCTGGGAGCAGTTCTTC
j_gene: TRBJ2-5; len: 11; v_gene: TRBV10-3; abundance: few; d_gene: .; CDR3aa: CAIRAGETQYF; CDR3nt: TGTGCCATCAGGGCGGGAGAGACCCAGTACTTC
j_gene: TRBJ2-6; len: 18; v_gene: TRBV19; abundance: .; d_gene: TRBD1; CDR3aa: CASKGDRARYSGANVLTF; CDR3nt: TGTGCCAGTAAAGGTGACAGGGCTAGATACTCTGGGGCCAACGTCCTGACTTTC
j_gene: TRBJ2-3; len: 12; v_gene: TRBV11-1; abundance: few; d_gene: .; CDR3aa: CASSSSTDTQYF; CDR3nt: TGTGCCAGCAGCTCAAGCACAGATACGCAGTATTTT
j_gene: TRBJ2-7; len: 15; v_gene: TRBV2; abundance: .; d_gene: .; CDR3aa: CASSRGRLASYEQYF; CDR3nt: TGTGCCAGCAGCCGTGGCCGGCTAGCGTCCTACGAGCAGTACTTC
j_gene: TRBJ2-7; len: 15; v_gene: TRBV11-1; abundance: .; d_gene: .; CDR3aa: CASSGSGLPAYEQYF; CDR3nt: TGTGCCAGCAGCGGGAGCGGACTTCCCGCCTACGAGCAGTACTTC
j_gene: TRBJ2-1; len: 14; v_gene: TRBV6-5; abundance: few; d_gene: TRBD2; CDR3aa: CAIGDAGGYNEQFF; CDR3nt: TGTGCCATCGGCGACGCGGGAGGCTACAATGAGCAGTTCTTC
j_gene: TRBJ2-7; len: 16; v_gene: TRBV11-2; abundance: .; d_gene: .; CDR3aa: CASSLLEAFPRPEQYF; CDR3nt: TGTGCCAGCAGCTTATTAGAGGCATTTCCTCGGCCCGAGCAGTACTTC
j_gene: TRBJ2-1; len: 14; v_gene: TRBV5-1; abundance: .; d_gene: .; CDR3aa: CASSLGGDFNEQFF; CDR3nt: TGCGCCAGCAGCTTGGGCGGAGATTTCAATGAGCAGTTCTTC
j_gene: TRBJ2-7; len: 16; v_gene: TRBV6-6; abundance: .; d_gene: .; CDR3aa: CASSSRSEGPTYEQYF; CDR3nt: TGTGCCAGCAGTTCGAGAAGCGAGGGCCCTACCTACGAGCAGTACTTC
j_gene: TRBJ2-1; len: 13; v_gene: TRBV7-3; abundance: few; d_gene: .; CDR3aa: CASSPHLGGEQFF; CDR3nt: TGTGCCAGCAGCCCCCATTTAGGAGGTGAGCAGTTCTTC
j_gene: TRBJ1-5; len: 15; v_gene: TRBV28; abundance: .; d_gene: TRBD1; CDR3aa: CASSSTGRSNQPQHF; CDR3nt: TGTGCCAGCAGTTCGACAGGGCGAAGCAATCAGCCCCAGCATTTT
j_gene: TRBJ2-6; len: 20; v_gene: TRBV10-1; abundance: few; d_gene: .; CDR3aa: CASLRGLWAGPSSGANVLTF; CDR3nt: TGCGCCAGCCTTCGAGGTTTATGGGCAGGGCCAAGCTCTGGGGCCAACGTCCTGACTTTC
j_gene: TRBJ1-2; len: 14; v_gene: TRBV6-5; abundance: .; d_gene: .; CDR3aa: CASSFLGGPDGYTF; CDR3nt: TGTGCCAGCAGTTTCCTGGGGGGGCCGGATGGCTACACCTTC
j_gene: TRBJ1-1; len: 14; v_gene: TRBV18; abundance: .; d_gene: .; CDR3aa: CASSPGTERGGAFF; CDR3nt: TGTGCCAGCTCACCAGGGACCGAACGCGGGGGTGCTTTCTTT
j_gene: TRBJ1-5; len: 14; v_gene: TRBV6-1; abundance: few; d_gene: .; CDR3aa: CASSSTGSNQPQHF; CDR3nt: TGTGCCAGCAGCTCAACAGGGTCGAATCAGCCCCAGCATTTT
j_gene: TRBJ2-2; len: 15; v_gene: TRBV11-3; abundance: .; d_gene: .; CDR3aa: CASSADSRTTGELFF; CDR3nt: TGTGCCAGCAGCGCAGACAGCCGCACCACCGGGGAGCTGTTTTTT
j_gene: TRBJ2-3; len: 20; v_gene: TRBV4-1; abundance: few; d_gene: .; CDR3aa: CASSQGPPLRASRLLDTQYF; CDR3nt: TGCGCCAGCAGCCAAGGTCCCCCTCTTAGAGCGAGTCGTCTTTTAGATACGCAGTATTTT
j_gene: TRBJ1-2; len: 14; v_gene: TRBV27; abundance: .; d_gene: .; CDR3aa: CASSSLSGGYGYTF; CDR3nt: TGTGCCAGCAGCAGCCTTAGTGGGGGGTATGGCTACACCTTC
j_gene: TRBJ1-1; len: 12; v_gene: TRBV14; abundance: .; d_gene: .; CDR3aa: CASSRGFTEAFF; CDR3nt: TGTGCCAGCAGCAGGGGATTCACTGAAGCTTTCTTT
j_gene: TRBJ2-1; len: 15; v_gene: TRBV7-2; abundance: few; d_gene: TRBD2; CDR3aa: CASSPTSGTYNEQFF; CDR3nt: TGTGCCAGCAGTCCTACTAGCGGGACCTACAATGAGCAGTTCTTC
j_gene: TRBJ2-7; len: 13; v_gene: TRBV4-1; abundance: .; d_gene: .; CDR3aa: CASSGDLLYEQYF; CDR3nt: TGCGCCAGCAGCGGAGACTTACTCTACGAGCAGTACTTC